These T cell receptor beta chains were read from a single sample in a study of cytomegalovirus exposure and HLA in healthy donors. Generated by immunoSEQ multiplex PCR, the TCRdb table keeps only in-frame clones and is missing some. Here the sample spans under 70,000 clones, around four fifths being singletons. The specimen was PBMCs. These receptors originate from a male donor in good health and CMV-seropositive. Both conserved end residues are part of each CDR3. D genes are given only for firm matches. Expanded clones are given a class, and other clones once, few, many or no size at all.

len: 15
v_gene: TRBV2
abundance: -
j_gene: TRBJ2-5
d_gene: TRBD2
CDR3aa: CASSASGGAGGTQYF
CDR3nt: TGTGCCAGCAGTGCTAGCGGGGGGGCCGGTGGGACCCAGTACTTC

len: 14
v_gene: TRBV5-1
abundance: -
j_gene: TRBJ1-1
d_gene: TRBD1
CDR3aa: CASSPQGMNTEAFF
CDR3nt: TGCGCCAGCAGCCCACAGGGGATGAACACTGAAGCTTTCTTT

len: 15
v_gene: TRBV6-6
abundance: -
j_gene: TRBJ2-7
d_gene: TRBD1
CDR3aa: CASSYQDRITYEQYF
CDR3nt: TGTGCCAGCAGTTATCAGGACAGGATTACCTACGAGCAGTACTTC

len: 14
v_gene: TRBV7-9
abundance: -
j_gene: TRBJ2-7
d_gene: -
CDR3aa: CASSFPGGTYEQYF
CDR3nt: TGTGCCAGCAGCTTCCCAGGGGGGACCTACGAGCAGTACTTC

len: 18
v_gene: TRBV10-3
abundance: once
j_gene: TRBJ2-6
d_gene: -
CDR3aa: CAISEREGTLIGANVLTF
CDR3nt: TGTGCCATCAGTGAGCGTGAGGGTACCCTAATTGGGGCCAACGTCCTGACTTTC

len: 15
v_gene: TRBV5-6
abundance: -
j_gene: TRBJ2-3
d_gene: -
CDR3aa: CASSLPGSSTDTQYF
CDR3nt: TGTGCCAGCAGCTTGCCAGGGTCATCGACAGATACGCAGTATTTT

len: 17
v_gene: TRBV4-3
abundance: -
j_gene: TRBJ1-1
d_gene: -
CDR3aa: CASSQASWGLLSTEAFF
CDR3nt: TGCGCCAGCAGCCAAGCCTCCTGGGGGCTACTGAGCACTGAAGCTTTCTTT

len: 17
v_gene: TRBV5-4
abundance: few
j_gene: TRBJ2-7
d_gene: TRBD2
CDR3aa: CASSPKVVAGGEDEQYF
CDR3nt: TGTGCCAGCAGCCCGAAGGTGGTAGCGGGGGGGGAAGACGAGCAGTACTTC

len: 11
v_gene: TRBV20-1
abundance: -
j_gene: TRBJ2-3
d_gene: -
CDR3aa: CSAAPPDTQYF
CDR3nt: TGCAGTGCAGCCCCACCAGATACGCAGTATTTT

len: 15
v_gene: TRBV7-9
abundance: -
j_gene: TRBJ2-7
d_gene: TRBD2
CDR3aa: CSSSLLAGRSLEQYF
CDR3nt: TGTTCCAGCAGCTTATTAGCGGGACGGAGTTTGGAGCAGTACTTC

len: 15
v_gene: TRBV19
abundance: -
j_gene: TRBJ2-7
d_gene: -
CDR3aa: CASSPRAGSGYEQYF
CDR3nt: TGTGCCAGTAGTCCTCGTGCAGGGTCCGGCTACGAGCAGTACTTC

len: 17
v_gene: TRBV11-2
abundance: once
j_gene: TRBJ2-7
d_gene: TRBD2
CDR3aa: CASTQYSPGLRAYEQYF
CDR3nt: TGTGCCAGCACCCAATATAGTCCGGGACTACGAGCCTACGAGCAGTACTTC

len: 16
v_gene: TRBV4-3
abundance: -
j_gene: TRBJ2-7
d_gene: -
CDR3aa: CASSQDRLRGLYEQYF
CDR3nt: TGCGCCAGCAGCCAAGATCGTCTTCGTGGACTATACGAGCAGTACTTC

len: 17
v_gene: TRBV4-1
abundance: -
j_gene: TRBJ1-2
d_gene: TRBD1
CDR3aa: CASSQVWSGGSGYGYTF
CDR3nt: TGCGCCAGCAGCCAAGTGTGGTCAGGGGGCTCGGGCTATGGCTACACCTTC

len: 11
v_gene: TRBV29-1
abundance: -
j_gene: TRBJ1-1
d_gene: -
CDR3aa: CSVDTNTEAFF
CDR3nt: TGCAGCGTTGACACAAACACTGAAGCTTTCTTT

len: 14
v_gene: TRBV7-3
abundance: few
j_gene: TRBJ2-7
d_gene: -
CDR3aa: CASSPDRYSYEQYF
CDR3nt: TGTGCCAGCAGCCCCGACAGGTACTCCTACGAGCAGTACTTC

len: 15
v_gene: TRBV6-6
abundance: few
j_gene: TRBJ1-3
d_gene: -
CDR3aa: CASSYLGSSGNTIYF
CDR3nt: TGTGCCAGCAGTTACCTAGGTAGCTCTGGAAACACCATATATTTT

len: 14
v_gene: TRBV10-3
abundance: -
j_gene: TRBJ1-1
d_gene: -
CDR3aa: CAISEGRGGTEAFF
CDR3nt: TGTGCCATCAGTGAGGGAAGGGGAGGCACTGAAGCTTTCTTT

len: 16
v_gene: TRBV7-2
abundance: once
j_gene: TRBJ2-2
d_gene: TRBD2
CDR3aa: CASSTPSGGYTGELFF
CDR3nt: TGTGCCAGCAGCACCCCTAGCGGGGGGTACACCGGGGAGCTGTTTTTT

len: 14
v_gene: TRBV7-2
abundance: -
j_gene: TRBJ2-3
d_gene: TRBD2
CDR3aa: CASSSRMTSGGQYF
CDR3nt: TGTGCCAGCAGCTCCCGGATGACTAGCGGGGGGCAGTATTTT

len: 13
v_gene: TRBV7-6
abundance: -
j_gene: TRBJ2-7
d_gene: -
CDR3aa: CASSLYRADEQYF
CDR3nt: TGTGCCAGCAGCTTGTACAGGGCCGACGAGCAGTACTTC

len: 13
v_gene: TRBV5-6
abundance: -
j_gene: TRBJ1-1
d_gene: -
CDR3aa: CASSLVQGTSAFF
CDR3nt: TGTGCCAGCAGCTTGGTACAGGGTACGTCAGCTTTCTTT

len: 14
v_gene: TRBV27
abundance: -
j_gene: TRBJ1-1
d_gene: -
CDR3aa: CASSLQGARTEAFF
CDR3nt: TGTGCCAGCAGTTTACAAGGGGCGCGGACTGAAGCTTTCTTT

len: 19
v_gene: TRBV4-2
abundance: -
j_gene: TRBJ1-2
d_gene: TRBD1
CDR3aa: CASSQEGSWRTGYDYGYTF
CDR3nt: TGTGCCAGCAGCCAAGAGGGTTCCTGGAGGACAGGGTATGACTATGGCTACACCTTC

len: 15
v_gene: TRBV5-1
abundance: once
j_gene: TRBJ2-7
d_gene: TRBD2
CDR3aa: CASSPGGTSGREQYF
CDR3nt: TGCGCCAGCAGCCCCGGTGGGACTAGCGGGAGGGAGCAGTACTTC

len: 14
v_gene: TRBV5-1
abundance: -
j_gene: TRBJ2-3
d_gene: -
CDR3aa: CASRRQTGTDTQYF
CDR3nt: TGCGCCAGCAGACGACAAACCGGCACAGATACGCAGTATTTT

len: 16
v_gene: TRBV4-3
abundance: -
j_gene: TRBJ2-5
d_gene: -
CDR3aa: CASSQRYGGLQETQYF
CDR3nt: TGCGCCAGCAGCCAGCGATACGGGGGGCTTCAGGAGACCCAGTACTTC

len: 15
v_gene: TRBV9
abundance: once
j_gene: TRBJ1-4
d_gene: -
CDR3aa: CASSVEGGVREKLFF
CDR3nt: TGTGCCAGCAGCGTAGAAGGAGGGGTTAGGGAAAAACTGTTTTTT

len: 13
v_gene: TRBV28
abundance: once
j_gene: TRBJ2-7
d_gene: -
CDR3aa: CASSLPASDEQYF
CDR3nt: TGTGCCAGCAGTTTACCCGCTTCGGACGAGCAGTACTTC

len: 16
v_gene: TRBV11-1
abundance: -
j_gene: TRBJ2-2
d_gene: -
CDR3aa: CASSLAARRDTGELFF
CDR3nt: TGTGCCAGCAGCTTAGCGGCCAGGAGGGACACCGGGGAGCTGTTTTTT

len: 14
v_gene: TRBV6-6
abundance: -
j_gene: TRBJ2-3
d_gene: -
CDR3aa: CASRLQGSTDTQYF
CDR3nt: TGTGCCAGCAGATTACAGGGTAGCACAGATACGCAGTATTTT

len: 14
v_gene: TRBV5-1
abundance: -
j_gene: TRBJ2-3
d_gene: -
CDR3aa: CASSLWANTDTQYF
CDR3nt: TGCGCCAGCAGCCTGTGGGCCAACACAGATACGCAGTATTTT

len: 13
v_gene: TRBV9
abundance: -
j_gene: TRBJ1-4
d_gene: -
CDR3aa: CASSSPTDEKLFF
CDR3nt: TGTGCCAGCAGCTCTCCGACAGATGAAAAACTGTTTTTT

len: 17
v_gene: TRBV5-4
abundance: few
j_gene: TRBJ2-1
d_gene: -
CDR3aa: CASSLGSGYSSYNEQFF
CDR3nt: TGTGCCAGCAGCTTGGGCAGCGGGTATAGCTCCTACAATGAGCAGTTCTTC

len: 17
v_gene: TRBV11-2
abundance: -
j_gene: TRBJ2-3
d_gene: TRBD2
CDR3aa: CASRGLAGAASTDTQYF
CDR3nt: TGTGCCAGCAGGGGACTAGCGGGGGCCGCTAGCACAGATACGCAGTATTTT

len: 14
v_gene: TRBV5-1
abundance: -
j_gene: TRBJ2-3
d_gene: -
CDR3aa: CASSNGGTTDTQYF
CDR3nt: TGCGCCAGCAGCAACGGGGGTACAACAGATACGCAGTATTTT

len: 16
v_gene: TRBV10-2
abundance: -
j_gene: TRBJ1-2
d_gene: -
CDR3aa: CASSESLQGPRYGYTF
CDR3nt: TGCGCCAGCAGTGAGTCATTACAGGGTCCCCGCTATGGCTACACCTTC

len: 14
v_gene: TRBV19
abundance: -
j_gene: TRBJ1-5
d_gene: -
CDR3aa: CASSIERFNQPQHF
CDR3nt: TGTGCCAGTAGTATCGAGCGGTTCAATCAGCCCCAGCATTTT

len: 15
v_gene: TRBV5-6
abundance: few
j_gene: TRBJ2-7
d_gene: TRBD1
CDR3aa: CASSAAGTGGYEQYF
CDR3nt: TGTGCCAGCAGCGCGGCCGGGACAGGGGGCTACGAGCAGTACTTC

len: 13
v_gene: TRBV5-6
abundance: -
j_gene: TRBJ1-2
d_gene: TRBD1
CDR3aa: CASSLLGQGGYTF
CDR3nt: TGTGCCAGCAGCTTGCTTGGACAGGGTGGCTACACCTTC

len: 14
v_gene: TRBV9
abundance: -
j_gene: TRBJ2-7
d_gene: -
CDR3aa: CASSVATAFYEQYF
CDR3nt: TGTGCCAGCAGCGTAGCCACAGCTTTTTACGAGCAGTACTTC

len: 13
v_gene: TRBV30
abundance: -
j_gene: TRBJ2-5
d_gene: -
CDR3aa: CAWDPQVGETQYF
CDR3nt: TGTGCCTGGGACCCTCAGGTAGGAGAGACCCAGTACTTC

len: 16
v_gene: TRBV5-1
abundance: -
j_gene: TRBJ2-2
d_gene: TRBD2
CDR3aa: CASSLATSANTGELFF
CDR3nt: TGCGCCAGCAGCTTGGCCACTAGCGCGAACACCGGGGAGCTGTTTTTT

len: 11
v_gene: TRBV30
abundance: -
j_gene: TRBJ1-2
d_gene: -
CDR3aa: CAWRRYYGYTF
CDR3nt: TGTGCCTGGAGGAGGTACTATGGCTACACCTTC

len: 13
v_gene: TRBV6-5
abundance: -
j_gene: TRBJ2-3
d_gene: -
CDR3aa: CASSPPPGDTQYF
CDR3nt: TGTGCCAGCAGTCCCCCCCCGGGAGATACGCAGTATTTT